These 27 T cell receptor beta chains originate from one sample sequenced in a study of cytomegalovirus exposure and HLA in healthy donors. The PCR ran on 60 Vbeta and 13 Jbeta primers. Some clones are missing from TCRdb's copy, which holds only in-frame ones; the method was immunoSEQ multiplex PCR. This sample has 120,000 or so clones, with around 73% found just once. Sequences were obtained from PBMCs. These TCRs come from a middle-aged woman in good health and CMV-seropositive.

The V gene is TRBV7-2, the J gene TRBJ1-1; D remains ambiguous. This CDR3 is 15 amino acids long. Germline values: CDR1 SGHTA, CDR2 FQGNSA. V lost 2 bases and J 0 bases, leaving 10 bases between the germline ends. CDR3 nucleotide sequence: TGTGCCAGCAGCTTATCGGGGAGCATGAACACTGAAGCTTTCTTT. Protein product: CASSLSGSMNTEAFF.

J is TRBJ2-3 and V is TRBV10-3; a possible D gene is TRBD1 (5 bases). Germline lookup yields CDR1 ENHRY and CDR2 SYGVKD. The CDR3 is made up of 14 amino acids. V lost 6 bases to trimming and J lost 3 bases, with 13 bases between them. The CDR3 loop is CAIRTVVGTDTQYF. DNA for the CDR3: TGTGCCATCAGGACAGTCGTCGGGACAGATACGCAGTATTTT.

This clone appeared a few times. The rearrangement joins TRBV5-1 to TRBJ1-1, with 8 bases identical to TRBD1. The V and J ends lost 2 bases and 3 bases, in that order; junction bases with no gene match: 6. Germline CDR1 and CDR2: SGHRS and YFSETQ. The CDR3 runs to 15 residues. DNA of the CDR3: TGCGCCAGCAGCTTAACCGGGACAGGAGACACTGAAGCTTTCTTT. Translating gives CASSLTGTGDTEAFF.

The chain is built from TRBV7-2 and TRBJ2-7, with 12 positions matching TRBD2. The junction had 1 base not matched to a gene; V was cut back by 5 bases and J by 2 bases. Germline CDR1 SGHTA, CDR2 FQGNSA. This CDR3 is built from 14 residues. The chain's CDR3 is CASSRLAGAYEQYF. Written as DNA, the CDR3 is TGTGCCAGCAGCCGACTAGCGGGGGCCTACGAGCAGTACTTC.

The chain carries TRBV14 and TRBJ1-4; 8 bases map to TRBD1. The CDR3 runs 17 residues. V shed 0 bases, J shed 7 bases, and the junction held 10 bases outside the gene matches. Germline CDR1 is SGHDN and CDR2 is FVKESK. The CDR3 loop reads CASSQDQTGRGREKLFF. CDR3 DNA: TGTGCCAGCAGCCAAGATCAGACTGGCAGGGGGCGTGAAAAACTGTTTTTT.

The chain links TRBV5-4 to TRBJ1-6; TRBD1 agrees at 7 bases. The CDR3 has 14 amino acids. Germline V gene data show CDR1 as SGHNT and CDR2 as YYREEE (reference sequence). V trimming: 4 bases; J trimming: 7 bases; junction bases outside the gene matches: 5. CDR3 nucleotide sequence: TGTGCCAGCAGCGGTGGACAGGCCAATTCACCCCTCCACTTT. It yields the protein CASSGGQANSPLHF.

CDR3 sequence: CASRLSTGGETQYF. The CDR3 coding sequence is TGTGCCAGCAGGTTATCGACAGGGGGGGAGACCCAGTACTTC. The chain joins TRBV11-1 to TRBJ2-5; 9 bases fit TRBD1. Germline V CDR1 and CDR2: SGHAT, FQDESV (reference sequence). Trimming took 6 bases from V and 5 from J; bases not matched to a gene: 7. This CDR3 is built from 14 residues.

The chain links TRBV2 to TRBJ1-2, with D tentatively TRBD1 (5 bases). CDR3 length equals 14 residues. The V gene's germline CDR1 is SNHLY and CDR2 FYNNEI. Trimming cost V 6 bases and J 1 base, with 12 bases left between them. The CDR3 reads CASSRGEGNYGYTF. As DNA, the CDR3 is TGTGCCAGCAGCCGGGGGGAAGGTAACTATGGCTACACCTTC.

The chain employs TRBV19 and TRBJ1-5, with 10 bases fitting TRBD1. From germline, CDR1 is LNHDA and CDR2 SQIVND (reference sequence). The CDR3 runs 15 residues. The V and J ends lost 7 bases and 5 bases, in that order; junction bases with no gene match: 8. This chain's CDR3 is CASTPGQGFHQPQHF. The CDR3 nucleotides read TGTGCCAGTACCCCGGGACAGGGGTTTCATCAGCCCCAGCATTTT.

The gene calls are TRBV11-2 and TRBJ1-2; tentative D call: TRBD1 (5 bases). The CDR3 runs to 13 residues. V was pared by 5 bases and J by 4 bases, with 11 bases between. In germline, CDR1 is SGHAT, CDR2 FQNNGV. The DNA of the CDR3 is TGTGCCAGCAGCCTCGACAGATCCTATGGCTACACCTTC. Its protein is CASSLDRSYGYTF.

V gene TRBV4-1 combines with J gene TRBJ2-1; weak D call: TRBD1 (5 bases). Germline loops: CDR1 MGHRA, CDR2 YSYEKL. V was clipped by 0 bases and J by 7 bases, with 13 bases between them. The CDR3 totals 15 residues. The CDR3 DNA sequence: TGCGCCAGCAGCCAAGACAGGGTCATGCCGAATGAGCAGTTCTTC. Amino acids: CASSQDRVMPNEQFF.

The chain recombines TRBV12-5 with TRBJ1-1, with D possibly TRBD1 on 5 matching bases. V lost 4 bases to trimming and J lost 6 bases, with 9 bases between them. Germline V lookup: CDR1 LGHNT, CDR2 FRNRAP. The CDR3 totals 12 residues. The CDR3 bases are TGTGCTAGTGGTTGGGGGGGGGCTGAAGCTTTCTTT. This gives the protein CASGWGGAEAFF.

The chain couples TRBV5-6 to TRBJ2-5; D remains unclear. Trimming took off 6 bases at V and 0 bases at J, with 6 bases between the two ends. The CDR3 is 12 amino acids. Germline lookup yields CDR1 SGHDT and CDR2 YYEEEE. CDR3 DNA sequence: TGTGCCAGCACACTGTACCAAGAGACCCAGTACTTC. Translating gives CASTLYQETQYF.

The chain carries TRBV4-3 and TRBJ2-7, with D possibly TRBD1 on 5 matching bases. The CDR3 spans 17 residues. Between the trimmed V and J ends, which lost 1 base and 3 bases, there was a span of 19 bases. Germline loops: CDR1 LGHNA, CDR2 YSLEER. CDR3: CASSQAAGSFFVYEQYF. The CDR3 region has the DNA TGCGCCAGCAGCCAAGCCGCAGGGTCCTTTTTCGTCTACGAGCAGTACTTC.

This chain links TRBV4-3 with TRBJ2-3, with unresolved D. The CDR3 length is 16 residues. Germline CDR1 is LGHNA and CDR2 is YSLEER. V was shortened by 0 bases and J by 3 bases, with 13 bases between the two germline ends. This chain's CDR3 is CASSQDPSRRTDTQYF. The CDR3 nucleotides are TGCGCCAGCAGCCAAGACCCCAGTAGGAGAACAGATACGCAGTATTTT.

For the CDR3, the DNA is TGTGCCAGCAGCTTAGGGGCGGGGGGCAAAGTAGGAAAACTGTTTTTT. This translates into CASSLGAGGKVGKLFF. This chain uses TRBV7-2 with TRBJ1-4; tentative D call: TRBD1 (6 bases). The CDR3 runs to 16 residues. Germline V gene sequence: CDR1 SGHTA, CDR2 FQGNSA. Trimming took off 1 base at V and 10 bases at J, with 19 bases between the two ends.

The V call is TRBV19, the J call TRBJ1-4; D gene uncertain. The V end lost 6 bases, the J end lost 12 bases, and 17 bases lay between the germline ends. The CDR3 runs to 13 residues. Germline CDR1 is LNHDA and CDR2 is SQIVND (reference sequence). CDR3 DNA: TGTGCCAGTAGGGCACCACCCCAGCAGGAACTGTTTTTT. Its translation is CASRAPPQQELFF.

The chain uses TRBV5-1 and TRBJ1-1, with a possible D match to TRBD1 (6 bases). The CDR3 has 13 amino acids. Between the trimmed V and J ends, which lost 5 bases and 4 bases, there was a span of 12 bases. Germline V gives CDR1 SGHRS, CDR2 YFSETQ. The CDR3 region has the DNA TGCGCCAGCAGGGCAGGGGAGGGCACTGAAGCTTTCTTT. Translating gives CASRAGEGTEAFF.

The chain uses TRBV5-4 and TRBJ1-5; no clear D. V gave up 2 bases and J gave up 0 bases, with 12 bases separating them. The CDR3 consists of 16 residues. Looked up from germline, CDR1 is SGHNT and CDR2 is YYREEE (reference sequence). DNA for the CDR3: TGTGCCAGCAGCTTAATTGTCAGACATAGCAATCAGCCCCAGCATTTT. Its protein product is CASSLIVRHSNQPQHF.

This clone was detected only once. This chain connects TRBV7-2 to TRBJ2-5; 9 bases line up with TRBD2. The CDR3 totals 16 residues. V shed 5 bases, J shed 4 bases, and the junction held 11 bases outside the gene matches. The germline gives CDR1 SGHTA, CDR2 FQGNSA. As DNA, the CDR3 is TGTGCCAGCAGCCCCCCGGGACTAGCCGGAGTAGAGACCCAGTACTTC. Its protein is CASSPPGLAGVETQYF. The full variable domain, with the rest looked up from reference TRBV7-2 and TRBJ2-5, is GAGVSQSPSNKVTEKGKDVELRCDPISGHTALYWYRQSLGQGLEFLIYFQGNSAPDKSGLPSDRFSAERTGGSVSTLTIQRTQQEDSAVYLCASSPPGLAGVETQYFGPGTRLLVL.

The chain has TRBV7-2 and TRBJ2-3; 7 nucleotides match TRBD2. The V gene end was trimmed by 2 bases and the J gene end by 7 bases; junction bases not matched to a gene: 12. This CDR3 is 16 amino acids long. Germline V gene sequence: CDR1 SGHTA, CDR2 FQGNSA. The CDR3 nucleotides are TGTGCCAGCAGCTTAAGGGCGGGAGCTAGTATGCATACGCAGTATTTT. Its translation is CASSLRAGASMHTQYF.

The chain employs TRBV5-1 and TRBJ1-3; 8 bases are shared with TRBD1. CDR3 length: 15 residues. V shed 4 bases, J shed 3 bases, and the junction held 6 bases outside the gene matches. Per germline, CDR1 SGHRS and CDR2 YFSETQ. CDR3 loop: CASSLQTGVGNTIYF. CDR3 DNA sequence: TGCGCCAGCAGCCTGCAGACAGGGGTTGGAAACACCATATATTTT. Looking up the rest from reference TRBV5-1 and TRBJ1-3 gives the full variable domain: KAGVTQTPRYLIKTRGQQVTLSCSPISGHRSVSWYQQTPGQGLQFLFEYFSETQRNKGNFPGRFSGRQFSNSRSEMNVSTLELGDSALYLCASSLQTGVGNTIYFGEGSWLTVV.

V gene TRBV7-3 combines with J gene TRBJ2-1; D unclear. CDR1 is SGHTA, CDR2 FQGTGA, per germline. Trimming stripped 0 bases from V and 5 bases from J, with 8 bases between. The CDR3 spans 14 residues. Written as DNA, the CDR3 is TGTGCCAGCAGCTTAACCCAAATTGACAATGAGCAGTTCTTC. This encodes CASSLTQIDNEQFF.

This clone showed up just a few times. The CDR3 coding sequence is TGTGCCAGCAGCATTCCTCTAGGGGTGAACACTGAAGCTTTCTTT. Protein: CASSIPLGVNTEAFF. The chain couples TRBV21-1 to TRBJ1-1; the D call TRBD1 from the table was never checked on the DNA. TRBV21-1 is classified as a pseudogene. The CDR3 runs to 15 residues.

The chain joins TRBV7-3 to TRBJ1-1, with D perhaps TRBD1 (5 bases). The CDR3 runs 14 residues. Germline V gene data show CDR1 as SGHTA and CDR2 as FQGTGA. The V end was cut by 0 bases, the J end by 5 bases, with 10 bases between. CDR3 in DNA: TGTGCCAGCAGCTTAACGCCGGGGGAAACTGAAGCTTTCTTT. It yields the protein CASSLTPGETEAFF.

This clone came up once. The chain employs TRBV6-6 and TRBJ2-2, with 7 bases lining up with TRBD1. This CDR3 has 14 residues. J was trimmed by 1 base and V by 7 bases; bases with no gene match: 3. Germline loops: CDR1 MNHNY, CDR2 SVGAGI (reference sequence). Here the CDR3 DNA reads TGTGCCAGCATCCGGACAGGGAACACCGGGGAGCTGTTTTTT. Residues: CASIRTGNTGELFF.

The table lists this clone with a few counts. This chain joins TRBV6-1 and TRBJ1-3; no definite D call. V gave up 4 bases and J gave up 1 base, with 11 bases separating them. The CDR3 totals 15 residues. Germline CDR1 MNHNS, CDR2 SASEGT. CDR3 amino acids: CASSVWATSGNTIYF. The CDR3 DNA reads TGTGCCAGCAGTGTGTGGGCGACATCTGGAAACACCATATATTTT.